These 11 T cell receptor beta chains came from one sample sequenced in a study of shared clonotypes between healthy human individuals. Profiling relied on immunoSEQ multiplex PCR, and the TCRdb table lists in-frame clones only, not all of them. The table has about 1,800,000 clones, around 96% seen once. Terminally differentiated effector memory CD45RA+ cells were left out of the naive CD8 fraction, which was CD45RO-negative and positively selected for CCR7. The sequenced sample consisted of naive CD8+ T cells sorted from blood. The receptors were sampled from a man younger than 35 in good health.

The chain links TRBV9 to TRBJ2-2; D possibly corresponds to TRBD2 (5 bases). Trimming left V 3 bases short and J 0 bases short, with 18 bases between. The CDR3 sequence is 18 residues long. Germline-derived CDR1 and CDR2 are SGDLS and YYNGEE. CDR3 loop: CASSDIKRTPSNTGELFF. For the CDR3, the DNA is TGTGCCAGCAGCGACATCAAGAGGACTCCCTCGAACACCGGGGAGCTGTTTTTT.

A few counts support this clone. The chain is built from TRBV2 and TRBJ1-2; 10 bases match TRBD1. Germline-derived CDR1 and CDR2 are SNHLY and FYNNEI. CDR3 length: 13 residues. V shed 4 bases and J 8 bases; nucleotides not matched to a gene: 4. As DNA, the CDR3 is TGTGCCAGCAGTGGACAGGGGGCTTGGGGCTACACCTTC. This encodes CASSGQGAWGYTF. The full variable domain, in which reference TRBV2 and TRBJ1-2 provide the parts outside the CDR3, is EPEVTQTPSHQVTQMGQEVILRCVPISNHLYFYWYRQILGQKVEFLVSFYNNEISEKSEIFDDQFSVERPDGSNFTLKIRSTKLEDSAMYFCASSGQGAWGYTFGSGTRLTVV.

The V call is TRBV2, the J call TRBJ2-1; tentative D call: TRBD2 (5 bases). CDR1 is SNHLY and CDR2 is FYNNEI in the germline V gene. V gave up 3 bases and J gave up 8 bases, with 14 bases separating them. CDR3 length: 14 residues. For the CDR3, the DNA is TGTGCCAGCAGTGAGGACTCCACCATCGATGAGCAGTTCTTC. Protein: CASSEDSTIDEQFF.

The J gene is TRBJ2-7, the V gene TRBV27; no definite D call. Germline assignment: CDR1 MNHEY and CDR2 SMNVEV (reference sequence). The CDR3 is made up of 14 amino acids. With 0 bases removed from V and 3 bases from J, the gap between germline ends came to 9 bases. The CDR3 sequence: CASSLSGNLYEQYF. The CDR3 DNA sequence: TGTGCCAGCAGTTTATCGGGAAATCTCTACGAGCAGTACTTC.

CDR3 nucleotides: TGCGCCAGCAGCCCCGACCAAATTTTAGCGGGGAGCTCCTACAATGAGCAGTTCTTC. Translating it yields CASSPDQILAGSSYNEQFF. This chain joins TRBV4-3 and TRBJ2-1; the match to TRBD2 covers 8 bases. The trim removed 4 bases at V and 0 bases at J, leaving 14 bases unmatched. In germline, CDR1 is LGHNA, CDR2 YSLEER. The CDR3 has 19 amino acids.

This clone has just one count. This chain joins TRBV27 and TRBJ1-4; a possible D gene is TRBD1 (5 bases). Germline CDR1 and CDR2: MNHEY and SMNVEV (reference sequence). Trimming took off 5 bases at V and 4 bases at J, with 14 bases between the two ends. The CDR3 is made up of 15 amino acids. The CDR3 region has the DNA TGTGCCAGCAGTCCCTCGTGGGGCTATAATGAAAAACTGTTTTTT. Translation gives CASSPSWGYNEKLFF.

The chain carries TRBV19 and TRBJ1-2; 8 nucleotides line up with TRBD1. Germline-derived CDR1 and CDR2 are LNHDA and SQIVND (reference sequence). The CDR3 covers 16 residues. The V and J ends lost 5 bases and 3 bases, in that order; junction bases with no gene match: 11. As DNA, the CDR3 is TGTGCCAGTAGTCTGACTTGGGGACAGGAGGACTATGGCTACACCTTC. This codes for CASSLTWGQEDYGYTF.

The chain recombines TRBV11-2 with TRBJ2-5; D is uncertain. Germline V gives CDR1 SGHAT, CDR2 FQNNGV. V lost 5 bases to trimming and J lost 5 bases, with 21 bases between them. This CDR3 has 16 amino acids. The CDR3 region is CASSQWVPSGYETQYF. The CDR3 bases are TGTGCCAGCAGCCAGTGGGTCCCTTCGGGCTATGAGACCCAGTACTTC.

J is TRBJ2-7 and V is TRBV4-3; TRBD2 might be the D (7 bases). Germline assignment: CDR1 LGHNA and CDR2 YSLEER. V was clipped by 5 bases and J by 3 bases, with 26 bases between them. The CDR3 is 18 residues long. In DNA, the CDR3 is TGCGCCAGCAGCTCAACAACCATTACGCGGGGGCATTACTACGAGCAGTACTTC. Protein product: CASSSTTITRGHYYEQYF.

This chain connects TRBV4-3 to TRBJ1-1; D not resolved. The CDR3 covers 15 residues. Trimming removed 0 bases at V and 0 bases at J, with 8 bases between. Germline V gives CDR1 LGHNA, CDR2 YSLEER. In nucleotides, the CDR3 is TGCGCCAGCAGCCAAGATTCGCCCATGAACACTGAAGCTTTCTTT. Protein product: CASSQDSPMNTEAFF.

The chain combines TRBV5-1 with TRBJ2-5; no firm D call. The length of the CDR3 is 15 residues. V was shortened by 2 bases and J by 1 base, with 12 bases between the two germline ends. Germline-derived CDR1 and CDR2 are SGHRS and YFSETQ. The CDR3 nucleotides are TGCGCCAGCAGCTTCTACACTGACCGCCAAGAGACCCAGTACTTC. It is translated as CASSFYTDRQETQYF. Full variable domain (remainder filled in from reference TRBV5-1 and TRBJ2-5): KAGVTQTPRYLIKTRGQQVTLSCSPISGHRSVSWYQQTPGQGLQFLFEYFSETQRNKGNFPGRFSGRQFSNSRSEMNVSTLELGDSALYLCASSFYTDRQETQYFGPGTRLLVL.